The 10 T cell receptor beta chains below all came from one sample that was sequenced in a study of cytomegalovirus exposure and HLA in healthy donors. TCRdb's table, derived via immunoSEQ multiplex PCR, lists solely in-frame clones and lacks some. The data hold 150,000 to 200,000 clones, with about nine tenths observed a single time. Material: PBMCs. All receptors come from a man between 18 and 35 years old in good health and CMV-seropositive.

This clone was counted a few times. The chain joins TRBV2 to TRBJ1-1; 8 bases line up with TRBD1. Germline assignment: CDR1 SNHLY and CDR2 FYNNEI. Losses at the gene ends were 7 bases for V and 2 bases for J; bases not matched to a gene: 3. This CDR3 spans 13 amino acids. The CDR3 loop is CASKGQANTEAFF. For the CDR3, the DNA is TGTGCCAGCAAGGGACAGGCCAACACTGAAGCTTTCTTT. Full variable domain (outside the CDR3, taken from reference TRBV2 and TRBJ1-1): EPEVTQTPSHQVTQMGQEVILRCVPISNHLYFYWYRQILGQKVEFLVSFYNNEISEKSEIFDDQFSVERPDGSNFTLKIRSTKLEDSAMYFCASKGQANTEAFFGQGTRLTVV.

The rearrangement links TRBV2 to TRBJ1-5; 9 nucleotides match TRBD1. J lost 0 bases, V lost 7 bases, and 4 bases had no gene match. In germline, CDR1 is SNHLY, CDR2 FYNNEI. The CDR3 contains 15 residues. CDR3 region: CASKGQGYSNQPQHF. The DNA for the CDR3 is TGTGCCAGCAAGGGACAGGGATATAGCAATCAGCCCCAGCATTTT.

As DNA, the CDR3 is TGTGCCAGCAGCACGGACAGACCCTTGTGGGAGCAGTACTTC. Its protein product is CASSTDRPLWEQYF. The genes are TRBV7-9 and TRBJ2-7, with a possible D match to TRBD1 (6 bases). The CDR3 runs to 14 residues. The germline V gene has CDR1 SEHNR and CDR2 FQNEAQ (reference sequence). V lost 5 bases and J lost 7, with 18 bases in between.

V usage is TRBV6-1 and J usage is TRBJ1-2, with D uncertain. Germline CDR1 MNHNS, CDR2 SASEGT. V lost 2 bases, J lost 4 bases, and 11 bases lay in between. The CDR3 has 14 amino acids. The CDR3 region has the DNA TGTGCCAGCAGTGAACCCGGGAAGGGCTATGGCTACACCTTC. Translating it yields CASSEPGKGYGYTF.

V gene TRBV5-1 combines with J gene TRBJ2-7, with 7 bases lining up with TRBD1. With V trimmed by 0 bases and J by 4 bases, 7 bases remained unmatched. Germline CDR1 reads SGHRS; CDR2 reads YFSETQ. The length of the CDR3 is 15 residues. The CDR3 DNA reads TGCGCCAGCAGCTTGGTGACAGGGCAACCATACGAGCAGTACTTC. Protein sequence: CASSLVTGQPYEQYF. The variable domain in full, completed from reference TRBV5-1 and TRBJ2-7, reads KAGVTQTPRYLIKTRGQQVTLSCSPISGHRSVSWYQQTPGQGLQFLFEYFSETQRNKGNFPGRFSGRQFSNSRSEMNVSTLELGDSALYLCASSLVTGQPYEQYFGPGTRLTVT.

This clone was found once. This sequence joins TRBV7-2 and TRBJ2-1, with TRBD2 matching over 13 bases. With 4 bases clipped from V and 3 bases from J, the junction kept 9 bases outside the gene matches. The V gene's germline CDR1 is SGHTA and CDR2 FQGNSA. The CDR3 has 18 residues. In DNA form, the CDR3 reads TGTGCCAGCAGCTCAATATGGACTAGCGGGAGAGGCTACAATGAGCAGTTCTTC. Its protein product is CASSSIWTSGRGYNEQFF.

The rearrangement uses TRBV5-1 and TRBJ2-5, with 8 bases identical to TRBD2. The CDR3 is 15 residues long. In germline, CDR1 is SGHRS, CDR2 YFSETQ. Trimming cost V 2 bases and J 3 bases; bases outside gene matches: 6. The CDR3, as DNA: TGCGCCAGCAGCTTCTTAGCGGGATCGGAAGAGACCCAGTACTTC. Protein: CASSFLAGSEETQYF. Full variable domain (missing parts from reference TRBV5-1 and TRBJ2-5): KAGVTQTPRYLIKTRGQQVTLSCSPISGHRSVSWYQQTPGQGLQFLFEYFSETQRNKGNFPGRFSGRQFSNSRSEMNVSTLELGDSALYLCASSFLAGSEETQYFGPGTRLLVL.

This clone was counted between two and nine times. The DNA of the CDR3 is TGTGCCAGCAGCTCTAGCGGGGTCACAGATACGCAGTATTTT. Protein product: CASSSSGVTDTQYF. V and J are TRBV4-2 and TRBJ2-3; 9 bases are shared with TRBD2. CDR3 length: 14 amino acids. The germline V gene has CDR1 LGHNA and CDR2 YNFKEQ. V lost 5 bases, J lost 2 bases, and 2 bases stayed unmatched.

V gene TRBV5-1 combines with J gene TRBJ2-7; D possibly corresponds to TRBD1 (6 bases). Trimming pared 6 bases from V and 2 bases from J, leaving 24 bases between. This CDR3 has 17 residues. Germline V gene lookup returns CDR1 SGHRS and CDR2 YFSETQ. DNA for the CDR3: TGCGCCAGCACCAGGGGCGACCAGGGGTTTGTTGCCTACGAGCAGTACTTC. This sequence encodes CASTRGDQGFVAYEQYF.

This chain links TRBV28 with TRBJ1-5; 7 bases are a match to TRBD1. Germline values: CDR1 MDHEN, CDR2 SYDVKM. J was trimmed by 3 bases and V by 5 bases; bases with no gene match: 4. This CDR3 is built from 14 residues. Written as DNA, the CDR3 is TGTGCCAGCAGTCCCGACAGGGACAATCAGCCCCAGCATTTT. It specifies CASSPDRDNQPQHF.